This TCR beta chain was documented in a study of T cell repertoires in cytomegalovirus infection. The CDR3 loop spans 16 amino acids. V was pared by 4 bases and J by 4 bases, with 17 bases between. Germline CDR1 reads SGHTA; CDR2 reads FQGNSA. This clonotype showed up many times. Its matching antigen is unknown. Findings and caveats of the study: HLA-C-restricted TCR beta clonotypes specific for CMV led the ex vivo response. The cumulative frequency of public TCR beta families identified carriers of CMV plus the relevant HLA.

TCRdb re-called the reads with MiXCR, one entry per CDR3 protein. Of about 310,000 distinct CDR3 sequences listed, around a sixth were seen once; the top ten hold 12%. This chain connects TRBV7-2 to TRBJ1-3, with D possibly matching TRBD1 (6 bases). The source material was PBMCs. The clonotype originates from a human donor in good health (CMV status not recorded). Some clones in this sample may be carry-over from other donors' samples. The CDR3 spells CASSSTLGTPGNTIYF. CDR3 sequence (DNA): TGTGCCAGCAGCTCCACGTTGGGGACACCCGGAAACACCATATATTTT.